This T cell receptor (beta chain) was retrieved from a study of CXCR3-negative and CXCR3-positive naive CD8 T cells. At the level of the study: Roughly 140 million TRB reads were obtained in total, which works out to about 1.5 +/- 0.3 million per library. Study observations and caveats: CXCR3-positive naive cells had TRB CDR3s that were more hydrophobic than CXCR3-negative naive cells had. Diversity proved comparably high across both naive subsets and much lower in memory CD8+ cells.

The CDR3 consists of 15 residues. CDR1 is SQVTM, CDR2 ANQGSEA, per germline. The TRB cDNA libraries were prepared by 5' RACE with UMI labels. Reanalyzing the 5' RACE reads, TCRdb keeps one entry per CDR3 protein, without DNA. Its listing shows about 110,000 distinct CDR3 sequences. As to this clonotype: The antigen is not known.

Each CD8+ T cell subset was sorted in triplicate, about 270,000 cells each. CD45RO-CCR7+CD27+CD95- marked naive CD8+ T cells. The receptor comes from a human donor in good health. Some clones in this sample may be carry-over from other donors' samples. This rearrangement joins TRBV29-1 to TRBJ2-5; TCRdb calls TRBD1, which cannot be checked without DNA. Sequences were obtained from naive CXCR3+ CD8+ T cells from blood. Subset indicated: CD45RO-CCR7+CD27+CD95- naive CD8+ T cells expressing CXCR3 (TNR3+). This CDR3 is CSVSRAGGAGETQYF.